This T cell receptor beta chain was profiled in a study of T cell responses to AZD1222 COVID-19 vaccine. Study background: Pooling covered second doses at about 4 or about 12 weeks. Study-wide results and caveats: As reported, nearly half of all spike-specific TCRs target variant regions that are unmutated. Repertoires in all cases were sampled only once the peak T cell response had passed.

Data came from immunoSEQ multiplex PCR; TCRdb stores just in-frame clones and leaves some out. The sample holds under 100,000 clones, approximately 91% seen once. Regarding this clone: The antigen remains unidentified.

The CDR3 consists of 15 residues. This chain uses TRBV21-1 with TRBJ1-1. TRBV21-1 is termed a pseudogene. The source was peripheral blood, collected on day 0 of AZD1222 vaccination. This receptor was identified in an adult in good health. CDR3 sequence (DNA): TGTGCCAGCAGCAAAGAGTGGGGATCGGACACTGAAGCTTTCTTT. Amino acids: CASSKEWGSDTEAFF.